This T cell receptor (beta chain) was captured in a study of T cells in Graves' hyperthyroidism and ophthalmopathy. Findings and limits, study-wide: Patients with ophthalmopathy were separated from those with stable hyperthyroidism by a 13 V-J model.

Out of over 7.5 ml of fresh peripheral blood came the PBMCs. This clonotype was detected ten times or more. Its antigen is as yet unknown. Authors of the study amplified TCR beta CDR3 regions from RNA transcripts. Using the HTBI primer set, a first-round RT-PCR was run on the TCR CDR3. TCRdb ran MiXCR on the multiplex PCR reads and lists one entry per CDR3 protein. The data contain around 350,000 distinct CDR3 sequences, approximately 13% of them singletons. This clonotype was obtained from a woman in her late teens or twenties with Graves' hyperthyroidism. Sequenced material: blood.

The CDR3 region is CASSFRAGTGETQYF. The CDR3 coding sequence is TGTGCCAGCAGTTTCAGGGCAGGCACGGGGGAGACCCAGTACTTC. V and J are TRBV6-2 or TRBV6-3 and TRBJ2-5; D may correspond to TRBD1 or TRBD2 (5 bases each). Deletions cut 4 bases from V and 5 bases from J, with 17 bases between. The CDR3 consists of 15 residues. CDR1 MNHEY and CDR2 SVGEGT come from the germline V gene.